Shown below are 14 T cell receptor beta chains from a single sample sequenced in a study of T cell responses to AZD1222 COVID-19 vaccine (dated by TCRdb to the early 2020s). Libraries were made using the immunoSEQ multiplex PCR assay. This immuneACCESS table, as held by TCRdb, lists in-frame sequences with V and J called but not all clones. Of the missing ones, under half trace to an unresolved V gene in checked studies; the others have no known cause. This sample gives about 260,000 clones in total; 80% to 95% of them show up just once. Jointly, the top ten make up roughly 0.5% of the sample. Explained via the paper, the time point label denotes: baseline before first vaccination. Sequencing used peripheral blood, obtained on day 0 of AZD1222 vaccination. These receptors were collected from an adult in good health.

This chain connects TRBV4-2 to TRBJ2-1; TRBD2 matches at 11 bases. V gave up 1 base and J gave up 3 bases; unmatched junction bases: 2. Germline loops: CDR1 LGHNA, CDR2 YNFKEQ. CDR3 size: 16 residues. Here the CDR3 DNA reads TGTGCCAGCAGCCAAGCCGGGACTAGCGGCTACAATGAGCAGTTCTTC. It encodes CASSQAGTSGYNEQFF.

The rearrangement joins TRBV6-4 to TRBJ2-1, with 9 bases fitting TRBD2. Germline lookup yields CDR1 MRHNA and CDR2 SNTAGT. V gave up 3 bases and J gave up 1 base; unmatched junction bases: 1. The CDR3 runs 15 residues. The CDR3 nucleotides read TGTGCCAGCAGTGAAACTAGCGGGTCCTACAATGAGCAGTTCTTC. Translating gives CASSETSGSYNEQFF.

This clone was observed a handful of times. The CDR3 region is CASTPEAPTTEAFF. Here the CDR3 DNA reads TGTGCCAGTACCCCGGAGGCCCCAACCACTGAAGCTTTCTTT. The chain employs TRBV19 and TRBJ1-1; D not certain. There are 14 residues in the CDR3. The V gene lost 7 bases and the J gene lost 4 bases, with 16 bases spanning the gap. CDR1 is LNHDA and CDR2 is SQIVND in the germline V gene (reference sequence).

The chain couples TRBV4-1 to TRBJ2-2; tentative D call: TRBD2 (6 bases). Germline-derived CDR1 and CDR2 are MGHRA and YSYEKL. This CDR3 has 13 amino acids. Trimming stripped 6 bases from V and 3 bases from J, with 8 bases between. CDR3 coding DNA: TGCGCCAGCAGATGGGGGGACACCGGGGAGCTGTTTTTT. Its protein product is CASRWGDTGELFF.

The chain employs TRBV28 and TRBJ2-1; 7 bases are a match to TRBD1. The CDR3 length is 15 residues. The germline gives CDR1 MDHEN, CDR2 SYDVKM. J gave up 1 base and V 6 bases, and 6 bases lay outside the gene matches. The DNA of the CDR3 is TGTGCCAGCAGATGGACAGGCCTGTCCTACAATGAGCAGTTCTTC. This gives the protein CASRWTGLSYNEQFF.

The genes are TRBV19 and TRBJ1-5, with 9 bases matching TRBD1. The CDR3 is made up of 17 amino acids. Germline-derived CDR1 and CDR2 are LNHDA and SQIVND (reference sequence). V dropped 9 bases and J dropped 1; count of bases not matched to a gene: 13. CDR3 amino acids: CASDGTGYAWSNQPQHF. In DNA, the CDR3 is TGTGCCAGCGACGGGACAGGGTACGCCTGGAGCAATCAGCCCCAGCATTTT.

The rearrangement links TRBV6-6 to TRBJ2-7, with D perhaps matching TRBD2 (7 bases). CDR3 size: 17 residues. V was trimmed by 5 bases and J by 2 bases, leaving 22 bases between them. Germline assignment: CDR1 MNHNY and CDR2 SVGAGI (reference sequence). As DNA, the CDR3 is TGTGCCAGCAGTCGGGACACCCGCGGACTAGGAACCTACGAGCAGTACTTC. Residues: CASSRDTRGLGTYEQYF.

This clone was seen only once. The CDR3 here is CASSFSGRGLETQYF. The CDR3, as DNA: TGTGCCAGCAGTTTTTCGGGCAGGGGGTTGGAGACCCAGTACTTC. This sequence joins TRBV28 and TRBJ2-5, with 7 bases matching TRBD1. Germline lookup yields CDR1 MDHEN and CDR2 SYDVKM. After removal of 3 bases from V and 5 bases from J, the junction contained 9 bases not matched to a gene. This CDR3 has 15 residues.

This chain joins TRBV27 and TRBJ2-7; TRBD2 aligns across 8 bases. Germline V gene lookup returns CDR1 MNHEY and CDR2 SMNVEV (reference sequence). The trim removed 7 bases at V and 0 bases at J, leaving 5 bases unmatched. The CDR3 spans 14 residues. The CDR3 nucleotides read TGTGCCAGCAAGGGCGGGAGGAGCTCCTACGAGCAGTACTTC. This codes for CASKGGRSSYEQYF.

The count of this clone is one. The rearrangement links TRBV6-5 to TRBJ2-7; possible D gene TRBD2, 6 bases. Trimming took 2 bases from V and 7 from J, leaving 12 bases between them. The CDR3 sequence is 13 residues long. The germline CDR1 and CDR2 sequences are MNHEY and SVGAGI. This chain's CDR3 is CASSYDGTGEQYF. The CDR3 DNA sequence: TGTGCCAGCAGTTACGACGGGACTGGAGAGCAGTACTTC.

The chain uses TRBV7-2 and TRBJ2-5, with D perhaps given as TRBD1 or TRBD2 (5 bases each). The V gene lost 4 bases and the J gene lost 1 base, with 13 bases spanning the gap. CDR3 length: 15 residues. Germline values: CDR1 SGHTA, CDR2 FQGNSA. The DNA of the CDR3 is TGTGCCAGCAGCTCCTTCCCGGGGCTCCAAGAGACCCAGTACTTC. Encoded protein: CASSSFPGLQETQYF. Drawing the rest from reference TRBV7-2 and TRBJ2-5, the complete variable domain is GAGVSQSPSNKVTEKGKDVELRCDPISGHTALYWYRQSLGQGLEFLIYFQGNSAPDKSGLPSDRFSAERTGGSVSTLTIQRTQQEDSAVYLCASSSFPGLQETQYFGPGTRLLVL.

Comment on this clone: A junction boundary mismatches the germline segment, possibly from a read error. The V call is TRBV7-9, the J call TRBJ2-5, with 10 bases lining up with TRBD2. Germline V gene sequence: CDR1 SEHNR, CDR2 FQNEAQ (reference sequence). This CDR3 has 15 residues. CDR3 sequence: CASSLAGARQETQYF. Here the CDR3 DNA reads TGTGCCAGCAGCCTAGCGGGGGCCCGCCAAGAGACTCAGTACTTC. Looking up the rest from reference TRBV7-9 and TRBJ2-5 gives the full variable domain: DTGVSQNPRHKITKRGQNVTFRCDPISEHNRLYWYRQTLGQGPEFLTYFQNEAQLEKSRLLSDRFSAERPKGSFSTLEIQRTEQGDSAMYLCASSLAGARQETQYFGPGTRLLVL.

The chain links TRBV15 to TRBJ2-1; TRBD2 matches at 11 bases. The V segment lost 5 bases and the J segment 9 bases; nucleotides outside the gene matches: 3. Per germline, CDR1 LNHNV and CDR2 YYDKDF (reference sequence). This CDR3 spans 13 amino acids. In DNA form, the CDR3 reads TGTGCCACCAGCCTGACTAGCGGGGCTGAGCAGTTCTTC. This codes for CATSLTSGAEQFF.

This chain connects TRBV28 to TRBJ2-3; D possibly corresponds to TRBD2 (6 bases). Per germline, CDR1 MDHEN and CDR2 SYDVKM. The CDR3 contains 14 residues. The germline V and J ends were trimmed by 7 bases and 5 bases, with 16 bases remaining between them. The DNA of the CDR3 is TGTGCCAGCAACTCTCCGGGACTTCTAGATACGCAGTATTTT. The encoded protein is CASNSPGLLDTQYF.